This T cell receptor (beta chain) was recovered during a study of blood T cell repertoires in COVID-19. Turning to the study itself: Some COVID-19 samples were acute and others convalescent; all came from the United States, Italy and Spain. In each case, the material was cDNA or gDNA derived from T cells, B-cell-depleted T cells, or PBMCs.

Germline loops: CDR1 KGHSH, CDR2 LQKENI. The CDR3 has 13 residues. With 4 bases clipped from V and 5 bases from J, the junction kept 3 bases outside the gene matches. Original processing notes: The assay estimated nucleated cells by amplifying reference gene primers. Generated by immunoSEQ multiplex PCR, the TCRdb table keeps only in-frame clones and is missing some. From that table come the V and J calls and clone size; the DNA was used to work out D and trimming. The repertoire holds 60,000 to 75,000 clones, with more than 75% as singletons. The sequenced sample consisted of peripheral blood. This chain connects TRBV18 to TRBJ2-7; 9 nucleotides match TRBD2. The sequence came from a man aged 50 to 60 with active COVID-19. The CDR3 is CASSQGLADEQYF. The CDR3 DNA follows: TGTGCCAGCTCACAGGGACTAGCAGACGAGCAGTACTTC.